This T cell receptor (beta chain) is from a study of cytomegalovirus exposure and HLA in healthy donors. Sequenced by immunoSEQ multiplex PCR; TCRdb stores in-frame clones only, minus some. The sample carries 200,000 to 250,000 clones, around 90% recorded once. V shed 2 bases and J 2 bases; nucleotides not matched to a gene: 10. Germline values: CDR1 MDHEN, CDR2 SYDVKM. This CDR3 contains 17 residues. The clonotype comes from a woman aged 18-29 years in good health and CMV-seropositive. Input material: PBMCs. The chain is built from TRBV28 and TRBJ2-3, with 7 bases lining up with TRBD2. The CDR3 nucleotides are TGTGCCAGCAGTTTACCTCAGCGGGGCCGTTCCACAGATACGCAGTATTTT. It codes for CASSLPQRGRSTDTQYF. Filled out from reference TRBV28 and TRBJ2-3, the complete variable domain reads DVKVTQSSRYLVKRTGEKVFLECVQDMDHENMFWYRQDPGLGLRLIYFSYDVKMKEKGDIPEGYSVSREKKERFSLILESASTNQTSMYLCASSLPQRGRSTDTQYFGPGTRLTVL.